Listed below are T cell receptor beta chains from one sample, sequenced in a study of CD8 T cells in Susac syndrome. TCRdb passed the immunoSEQ multiplex PCR reads through MiXCR, listing each CDR3 protein once. This sample has about 120,000 distinct CDR3 sequences, with about 93% found just once. The sequencing input was CD8+ T cells from PBMCs. Receptors were obtained from a human donor with Susac syndrome. The CDR3 runs from the conserved cysteine through the conserved F or W. D genes are given only for firm matches. Clone size is given for some rows only: seen once, a few or many times, or a class if the clone is expanded.

j_call	v_call	cdr3_length	d_call	clone_size	cdr3_nt	cdr3_aa
TRBJ2-1	TRBV27	15	TRBD1	once	TGTGCCAGCAGTTTCGGACAGGCGACCTACAATGAGCAGTTCTTC	CASSFGQATYNEQFF
TRBJ1-5	TRBV4-3	16	.	.	TGCGCCAGCAGCCAAGACGGATTCGGGAGCAATCAGCCCCAGCATTTT	CASSQDGFGSNQPQHF
TRBJ1-1	TRBV6-5	13	.	.	TGTGCCAGCAGTCCCCAGGGTTACACTGAAGCTTTCTTT	CASSPQGYTEAFF
TRBJ2-7	TRBV20-1	13	TRBD1	.	TGCAGTGCTAGGACAGGGGCCTCCTACGAGCAGTACTTC	CSARTGASYEQYF
TRBJ2-5	TRBV7-6	16	.	.	TGTGCCAGCAGCTTGAGGGGTCCGGGGACTGGAGAGACCCAGTACTTC	CASSLRGPGTGETQYF
TRBJ2-5	TRBV5-1	18	TRBD2	.	TGCGCCAGCAGCTGGGCGGGCCTAGCGGGGGCCTCGCAAGAGACCCAGTACTTC	CASSWAGLAGASQETQYF
TRBJ2-3	TRBV6-5	16	TRBD2	.	TGTGCCAGCAGTTACTCGAGGCTAGCGGGGGGAGATACGCAGTATTTT	CASSYSRLAGGDTQYF
TRBJ1-2	TRBV4-3	16	.	.	TGCGCCAGCAGCCAAGATCGCGGGGAGCCCATGGCTGGCTACACCTTC	CASSQDRGEPMAGYTF
TRBJ2-7	TRBV25-1	14	.	once	TGTGCCAGCAGTGAGATTGGACTGAGGGGCGAGCAGTACTTC	CASSEIGLRGEQYF
TRBJ2-1	TRBV20-1	12	.	once	TGCAGTGCTAGAGGGACAGACAATGAGCAGTTCTTC	CSARGTDNEQFF
TRBJ2-5	TRBV12-3/TRBV12-4	14	.	once	TGTGCCAGCAGTGGAGGACAGTTAGAAGAGACCCAGTACTTC	CASSGGQLEETQYF
TRBJ2-5	TRBV7-2	16	TRBD1	.	TGTGCCAGCAGCTTAGTTAACAGGGGGTGGGAAGAGACCCAGTACTTC	CASSLVNRGWEETQYF
TRBJ1-3	TRBV20-1	13	.	.	TGCAGTGCTAGAGACGAAACAGGGAACACCATATATTTT	CSARDETGNTIYF
TRBJ2-7	TRBV7-8	14	.	.	TGTGCCAGCAGCTTAAACGGTGAGACCTACGAGCAGTACTTC	CASSLNGETYEQYF
TRBJ2-7	TRBV24-1	13	TRBD1	.	TGTGCCACGGACAGGGCGGGCCTTAACGAGCAGTACTTC	CATDRAGLNEQYF
TRBJ1-2	TRBV20-1	15	.	.	TGCAGTGCTAGAGATCGCAGTCAGGGTTCCTATGGCTACACCTTC	CSARDRSQGSYGYTF
TRBJ2-7	TRBV20-1	16	.	.	TGCAGTGCTAGAGAGAGCAGGGGCATGAGTTCCTACGAGCAGTACTTC	CSARESRGMSSYEQYF
TRBJ1-2	TRBV7-9	16	TRBD1	.	TGTGCCAGCAGCCAACCGGGACAGGGGGCCTGGTATGGCTACACCTTC	CASSQPGQGAWYGYTF
TRBJ2-3	TRBV29-1	11	.	.	TGCAGCGTTGAAATCACAGATACGCAGTATTTT	CSVEITDTQYF
TRBJ1-2	TRBV4-2	14	.	once	TGTGCCAGCAGCCAAAGAGTAACCTTCTATGGCTACACCTTC	CASSQRVTFYGYTF
TRBJ2-1	TRBV10-2	13	TRBD1	few	TGCGCCAGCAGTGAGCCCCACAGGGGGTGGAAGTTCTTC	CASSEPHRGWKFF
TRBJ2-3	TRBV15	14	.	.	TGTGCCACCAGCAGCCAAACAGGGACAGATACGCAGTATTTT	CATSSQTGTDTQYF
TRBJ1-2	TRBV11-2	13	TRBD1	few	TGTGCCAGCAGCACCACAGGGGATCATGGCTACACCTTC	CASSTTGDHGYTF
TRBJ2-3	TRBV6-4	13	.	.	TGTGCCAGCAGTGCCTCAGACACAGATACGCAGTATTTT	CASSASDTDTQYF
TRBJ2-7	TRBV5-4	17	TRBD2	.	TGTGCCAGCAGCCGGGGTGGACTAGCGGGGGGAACCTACGAGCAGTACTTC	CASSRGGLAGGTYEQYF
TRBJ1-5	TRBV20-1	16	TRBD1	.	TGCAGTGCCTCGGGACAGGGGGCGACTTGGGATCAGCCCCAGCATTTT	CSASGQGATWDQPQHF
TRBJ2-3	TRBV29-1	16	TRBD1	.	TGCAGCGCATCAAACAGCCCGGGACAGTCCACAGATACGCAGTATTTT	CSASNSPGQSTDTQYF
TRBJ2-7	TRBV7-9	14	.	.	TGTGCCAGCAGCTTACCGCGGGATACCTACGAGCAGTACTTC	CASSLPRDTYEQYF
TRBJ2-2	TRBV9	13	.	.	TGTGCCAGCAGCCCGGGACATACCGGGGAGCTGTTTTTT	CASSPGHTGELFF
TRBJ1-5	TRBV27	16	.	.	TGTGCCAGCAGTGGGGCATTCCAAGGGAGGAATCAGCCCCAGCATTTT	CASSGAFQGRNQPQHF
TRBJ2-7	TRBV5-4	17	TRBD1	once	TGTGCCAGCAGCTTGACCCCCGGGACAGAGAGGGCCTACGAGCAGTACTTC	CASSLTPGTERAYEQYF
TRBJ2-3	TRBV4-2	12	.	.	TGTGCCAGCAGCCAAAAGGCAGATACGCAGTATTTT	CASSQKADTQYF
TRBJ1-4	TRBV27	17	TRBD1	.	TGTGCCAGCAGTTCCTTGGGGACAGGGTCGGCTAATGAAAAACTGTTTTTT	CASSSLGTGSANEKLFF
TRBJ2-7	TRBV15	14	TRBD1	.	TGTGCCACCAGCGGACGGACAGGGGGCTACGAGCAGTACTTC	CATSGRTGGYEQYF
TRBJ2-7	TRBV24-1	13	.	.	TGTGCCACCTCACGCCAGACTCCCTACGAGCAGTACTTC	CATSRQTPYEQYF
TRBJ2-7	TRBV5-1	14	.	.	TGCGCCAGCAGATTCGAGGGGGAAGCCTACGAGCAGTACTTC	CASRFEGEAYEQYF
TRBJ2-7	TRBV19	13	.	.	TGTGCCAGTAGTATTGGACACTTCCGCGAGCAGTACTTC	CASSIGHFREQYF
TRBJ2-1	TRBV13	14	TRBD1	.	TGTGCCAGCAGCCAAAGGACAGGCTACAATGAGCAGTTCTTC	CASSQRTGYNEQFF
TRBJ2-7	TRBV20-1	13	TRBD2	.	TGCAGTGCGTTAGCGGGCCTCTCCTACGAGCAGTACTTC	CSALAGLSYEQYF
TRBJ1-2	TRBV27	16	TRBD1	.	TGTGCCAGCAGTGTTCAATCACAGGGGGAGGGATATGGCTACACCTTC	CASSVQSQGEGYGYTF